The rows below give T cell receptor beta chains drawn from one sample of a study of shared clonotypes between healthy human individuals. TCRdb's table, derived via immunoSEQ multiplex PCR, lists solely in-frame clones and lacks some. The sample consists of some 500,000 clones, 90% to 97% of them appearing once. Sequenced sample: naive CD4+ T cells sorted from blood. Receptors were obtained from a woman aged 25 to 39 in good health. The CDR3 runs from the conserved cysteine through the conserved F or W. D genes are given only for firm matches. Clone size is stated in some rows and not others, as once, few, many or a class when expanded.

v_call	j_call	d_call	clone_size	cdr3_nt	cdr3_aa
TRBV18	TRBJ2-5	TRBD1	.	TGTGCCAGCTCGTACACAGGGGACGAGACCCAGTACTTC	CASSYTGDETQYF
TRBV5-4	TRBJ1-1	.	.	TGTGCCAGCAGCGGACAGACGAACACTGAAGCTTTCTTT	CASSGQTNTEAFF
TRBV18	TRBJ2-5	.	.	TGTGCCAGCTTGGGACTCCAAGAGACCCAGTACTTC	CASLGLQETQYF
TRBV19	TRBJ2-2	TRBD2	few	TGTGCCAGTAGTAGAGGACTAGCGGAAAACACCGGGGAGCTGTTTTTT	CASSRGLAENTGELFF
TRBV7-6	TRBJ2-1	.	.	TGTGCCAGCAGCAGAGACACCGGCCGGGAGCAGTTCTTC	CASSRDTGREQFF
TRBV18	TRBJ1-2	.	.	TGTGCCAGCTCACCCGGGGGGCCAATCAAGACCCCCTCTAGCTATGGCTACACCTTC	CASSPGGPIKTPSSYGYTF
TRBV5-1	TRBJ2-5	TRBD2	.	TGCGCCAGCAGCATGCTAGCGGGACTCGCGGGAGAGACCCAGTACTTC	CASSMLAGLAGETQYF
TRBV10-3	TRBJ2-1	.	.	TGTGCCATCAGTGAGACGGACAATGAGCAGTTCTTC	CAISETDNEQFF
TRBV19	TRBJ1-1	.	.	TGTGCCAGGGGGATCAGGGTTAACACTGAAGCTTTCTTT	CARGIRVNTEAFF
TRBV5-1	TRBJ2-7	TRBD2	.	TGCGCCAGCAGTGAAGCCCGGGCTAGCGGGGTGGAGTACTTC	CASSEARASGVEYF
TRBV29-1	TRBJ1-1	.	.	TGCAGCGTGGGGAACACTGAAGCTTTCTTT	CSVGNTEAFF
TRBV18	TRBJ2-1	TRBD2	.	TGTGCCAGCTCTTCGGGACTAGCGGAGAACAATGAGCAGTTCTTC	CASSSGLAENNEQFF
TRBV28	TRBJ2-2	TRBD2	.	TGTGCCAGCAGGGCACTAGCGGGAGGCCGTGTGGGCACCGGGGAGCTGTTTTTT	CASRALAGGRVGTGELFF
TRBV28	TRBJ2-7	.	.	TGTGCCAGCAGTTTGAGGCGGCCCTACGAGCAGTACTTC	CASSLRRPYEQYF
TRBV7-9	TRBJ1-4	.	.	TGTGCCAGCACGGAGAGGGGGAGGAATGAAAAACTGTTTTTT	CASTERGRNEKLFF
TRBV14	TRBJ1-1	TRBD1	few	TGTGCCAGCAGCCAAGATCACAGGGGGAACACTGAAGCTTTCTTT	CASSQDHRGNTEAFF
TRBV6-5	TRBJ1-5	.	.	TGTGCCAGCAGCCTACTCGCAGGGAGGAAGCCCCAGCATTTT	CASSLLAGRKPQHF
TRBV18	TRBJ2-2	TRBD1	few	TGTGCCAGCTCACTACGGACAGGGAAGAACACCGGGGAGCTGTTTTTT	CASSLRTGKNTGELFF
TRBV5-1	TRBJ2-7	.	.	TGCGCCAGCAGCTTACAGGGCCCTATCTCCTACGAGCAGTACTTC	CASSLQGPISYEQYF
TRBV5-4	TRBJ2-3	.	.	TGTGCCAGCAGCCAAGGGACCAACCGAGATACGCAGTATTTT	CASSQGTNRDTQYF
TRBV13	TRBJ1-3	.	once	TGTGCCAGCAGCTTAGCGACTGCTGGAAACACCATATATTTT	CASSLATAGNTIYF
TRBV4-1	TRBJ2-7	TRBD2	once	TGCGCCAGCAGTTATCGACTAGCGCTCACCTACGAGCAGTACTTC	CASSYRLALTYEQYF
TRBV27	TRBJ2-3	TRBD2	.	TGTGCCAGCAGTTTCCTAGCGGGAGCCCCAGATACGCAGTATTTT	CASSFLAGAPDTQYF
TRBV6-5	TRBJ2-5	.	.	TGTGCCAGCAGTTACGGCGTAAACCGAGGTGGGGAGACCCAGTACTTC	CASSYGVNRGGETQYF
TRBV28	TRBJ2-4	.	.	TGTGCCAGCAGCACCAGTTCTTTTTGGAGACAGAAAAGAATAGCCAAAAACATTCAGTACTTC	CASSTSSFWRQKRIAKNIQYF
TRBV7-9	TRBJ2-2	.	.	TGTGCCAGCAGCCCACAGCGTTGGCTAGATAACACCGGGGAGCTGTTTTTT	CASSPQRWLDNTGELFF
TRBV5-1	TRBJ2-1	TRBD2	.	TGCGCCAGCTCCTATAGCGGGAGCAATGAGCAGTTCTTC	CASSYSGSNEQFF
TRBV5-1	TRBJ2-1	.	once	TGCGCCAGCAGCTTGGTGGACTCCTACAATGAGCAGTTCTTC	CASSLVDSYNEQFF
TRBV6-5	TRBJ1-3	.	.	TGTGCCAGCAGTTACTCGGTAGCCGGGGACACCATATATTTT	CASSYSVAGDTIYF
TRBV4-1	TRBJ2-1	TRBD1	.	TGCGCCAGCAGCCGGGGGACAGGGGCCTACAATGAGCAGTTCTTC	CASSRGTGAYNEQFF
TRBV27	TRBJ2-5	.	.	TGTGCCAGCAGTTTAAGGGGCAGGGAGACCCAGTACTTC	CASSLRGRETQYF
TRBV6-6	TRBJ2-1	.	.	TGTGCCAGCAGTCCAAGCCCGGTGGATGAGCAGTTCTTC	CASSPSPVDEQFF
TRBV11-2	TRBJ1-1	.	.	TGTGCCAGCAGCTCCCCGTGGCAGCAGAACACTGAAGCTTTCTTT	CASSSPWQQNTEAFF
TRBV28	TRBJ1-1	.	.	TGTGCCAGCACCTCAAGCGGATGGGCCGCTACTGAAGCTTTCTTT	CASTSSGWAATEAFF
TRBV6-1	TRBJ2-7	.	.	TGTGCCAGCAGTGAACAGGGTGGTGCCCTCGAGCAGTACTTC	CASSEQGGALEQYF
TRBV19	TRBJ2-3	TRBD2	.	TGTGCCAGTAGTAAAGCGGGAGGGCCCACAGATACGCAGTATTTT	CASSKAGGPTDTQYF
TRBV28	TRBJ1-5	.	.	TGTGCCAGCAGTTCGGGGGGACATCAGCCCCAGCATTTT	CASSSGGHQPQHF
TRBV5-4	TRBJ2-5	.	.	TGTGCCAGCAGCCCTGCAGGGACGTTCCAAGAGACCCAGTACTTC	CASSPAGTFQETQYF
TRBV28	TRBJ2-7	.	.	TGTGCCAGCAGTTTAGAGGGATCACCCTACGAGCAGTACTTC	CASSLEGSPYEQYF
TRBV19	TRBJ2-5	.	.	TGTGCCAGTAGTAAGGTCGGGGACGGGGAGACCCAGTACTTC	CASSKVGDGETQYF
TRBV5-1	TRBJ1-4	.	.	TGCGCCAGCAGCAAAGATGCAACTAATGAAAAACTGTTTTTT	CASSKDATNEKLFF
TRBV27	TRBJ1-4	.	.	TGTGCCAGCAGTCCACGACAGACAACTAATGAAAAACTGTTTTTT	CASSPRQTTNEKLFF
TRBV6-5	TRBJ2-2	TRBD2	once	TGTGCCAGCAGCCTACTAGCGGGAGATTCCGGGGAGCTGTTTTTT	CASSLLAGDSGELFF
TRBV27	TRBJ2-1	.	.	TGTGCCAGCAGTCTTTGGACTCCAATAGGCGGAGGTGAGCAGTTCTTC	CASSLWTPIGGGEQFF
TRBV11-2	TRBJ1-3	TRBD1	once	TGTGCCAGCACCCTGACGAACAGGGGAATCGGAAACACCATATATTTT	CASTLTNRGIGNTIYF
TRBV19	TRBJ1-6	TRBD1	.	TGTGCCAGTAGTGGCAGGGGGAATTCACCCCTCCACTTT	CASSGRGNSPLHF
TRBV28	TRBJ1-2	TRBD1	.	TGTGCCAGCAGTTCGACAGGGAGCTTGGGCTACACCTTC	CASSSTGSLGYTF